This entry concerns a single T cell receptor (beta chain). What it binds is unknown. This entry belongs to a study of T cell responses to AZD1222 COVID-19 vaccine. Turning to the study itself: Second-dose groups at about 4 or about 12 weeks were pooled. Notes on the study in general: Repertoires were obtained solely post-peak T cell response. Clonal diversity was possibly underestimated, and the donors were mostly white British, with more females. Receipt of two AZD1222 doses was followed by a rise in Spike-specific TCR breadth and depth.

The repertoire was sequenced with immunoSEQ multiplex PCR; TCRdb's copy has only in-frame clones and lacks some. The table includes around 140,000 clones, 91% detected once. The germline gives CDR1 SGHRS, CDR2 YFSETQ. The CDR3 covers 14 residues. With 4 bases removed from V and 6 bases from J, the gap between germline ends came to 16 bases. This sequence was found in an adult in good health. This specimen was peripheral blood, taken on day 0 of AZD1222 vaccination. The chain employs TRBV5-1 and TRBJ1-2, with a weak D call TRBD1 (5 bases). CDR3 in DNA: TGCGCCAGCAGCCGGGGCACGGACTCAGATGGCTACACCTTC. Translation: CASSRGTDSDGYTF. The whole variable domain, remainder taken from reference TRBV5-1 and TRBJ1-2, is KAGVTQTPRYLIKTRGQQVTLSCSPISGHRSVSWYQQTPGQGLQFLFEYFSETQRNKGNFPGRFSGRQFSNSRSEMNVSTLELGDSALYLCASSRGTDSDGYTFGSGTRLTVV.